What follows are 3 T cell receptor beta chains derived from one specimen sequenced in a study of T cell repertoires in cytomegalovirus infection. The antigens these receptors bind are not known. TCRdb re-called the reads with MiXCR, one entry per CDR3 protein. This table has tens of thousands of distinct CDR3 sequences, around 18% appearing once. The sample here was CD8+ T cells from cultured PBMCs, taken from culture after CMV antigen stimulation. Source of these receptors: a human donor in good health (CMV status not recorded). Some clones in this sample may be carry-over from other donors' samples.

V is TRBV7-2 and J is TRBJ2-1; D is uncertain. The germline gives CDR1 SGHTA, CDR2 FQGNSA. This CDR3 region has 13 residues. The ends were cut back, 6 bases at V and 3 bases at J, with 9 bases in the middle. For the CDR3, the DNA is TGTGCCAGCAGGGAAGGAGACTACAATGAGCAGTTCTTC. Its translation: CASREGDYNEQFF.

This clonotype came up a few times. This chain connects TRBV2 to TRBJ2-7; D may be TRBD2 (6 bases). V lost 7 bases and J 2 bases, leaving 12 bases between the germline ends. CDR1 is SNHLY and CDR2 is FYNNEI in the germline V gene. The CDR3 spans 13 residues. Here the CDR3 reads CASNPGEPYEQYF. The CDR3 DNA is TGTGCCAGCAACCCGGGAGAGCCCTACGAGCAGTACTTC.

The chain joins TRBV7-9 to TRBJ1-1; TRBD1 matches 8 bases. The CDR3 sequence is 14 residues long. From germline, CDR1 is SEHNR and CDR2 FQNEAQ (reference sequence). With V trimmed by 4 bases and J by 3 bases, 4 bases remained unmatched. The CDR3 nucleotides are TGTGCCAGCAGCTATCAACAGGGGGACACTGAAGCTTTCTTT. Amino acids: CASSYQQGDTEAFF.